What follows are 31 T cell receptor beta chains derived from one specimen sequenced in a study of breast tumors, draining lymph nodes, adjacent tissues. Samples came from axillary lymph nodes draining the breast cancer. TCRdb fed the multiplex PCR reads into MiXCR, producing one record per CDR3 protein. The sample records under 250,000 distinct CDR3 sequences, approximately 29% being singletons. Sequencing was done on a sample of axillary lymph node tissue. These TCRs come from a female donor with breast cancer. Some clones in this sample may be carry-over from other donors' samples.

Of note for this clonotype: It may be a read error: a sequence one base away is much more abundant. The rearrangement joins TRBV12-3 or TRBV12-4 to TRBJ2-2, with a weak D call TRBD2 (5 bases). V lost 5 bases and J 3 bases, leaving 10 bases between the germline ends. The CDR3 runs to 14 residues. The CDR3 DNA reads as TGTGCCAGCAGTAGCGGAATACACACCGGGGAGCTGTTTTTT. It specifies CASSSGIHTGELFF.

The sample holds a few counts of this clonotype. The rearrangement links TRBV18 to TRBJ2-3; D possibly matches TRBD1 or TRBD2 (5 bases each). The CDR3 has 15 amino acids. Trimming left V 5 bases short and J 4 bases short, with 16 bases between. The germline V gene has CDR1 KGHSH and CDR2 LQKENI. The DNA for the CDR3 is TGTGCCAGCTCAACCTCAGGGCTAGCAGCAGATACGCAGTATTTT. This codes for CASSTSGLAADTQYF.

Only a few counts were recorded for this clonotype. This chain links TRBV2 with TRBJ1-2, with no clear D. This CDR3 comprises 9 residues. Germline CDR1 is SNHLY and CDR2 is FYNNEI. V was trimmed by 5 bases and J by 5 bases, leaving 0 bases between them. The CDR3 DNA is TGTGCCAGCAGTTATGGCTACACCTTC. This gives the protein CASSYGYTF.

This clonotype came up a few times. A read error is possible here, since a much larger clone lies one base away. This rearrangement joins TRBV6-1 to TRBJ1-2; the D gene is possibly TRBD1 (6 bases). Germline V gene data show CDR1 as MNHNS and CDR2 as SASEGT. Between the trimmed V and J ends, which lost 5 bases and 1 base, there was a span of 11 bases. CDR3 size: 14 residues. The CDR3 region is CASSRAGHNYGYTF. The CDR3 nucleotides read TGTGCCAGCAGTCGGGCGGGACATAACTATGGCTACACCTTC.

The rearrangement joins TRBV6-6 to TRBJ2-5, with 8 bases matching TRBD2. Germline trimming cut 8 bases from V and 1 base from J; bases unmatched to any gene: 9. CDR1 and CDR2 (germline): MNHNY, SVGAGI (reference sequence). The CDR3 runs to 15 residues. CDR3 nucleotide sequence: TGTGCCAGCGACGGACGTAGCGGGATCCAAGAGACCCAGTACTTC. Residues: CASDGRSGIQETQYF.

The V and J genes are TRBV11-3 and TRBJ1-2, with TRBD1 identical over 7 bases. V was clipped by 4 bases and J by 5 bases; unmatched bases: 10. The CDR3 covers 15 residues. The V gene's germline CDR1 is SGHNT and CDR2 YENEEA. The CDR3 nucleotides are TGTGCCAGCAGCTCCCGGACAGGAAGCCTTTATGGCTACACCTTC. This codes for CASSSRTGSLYGYTF.

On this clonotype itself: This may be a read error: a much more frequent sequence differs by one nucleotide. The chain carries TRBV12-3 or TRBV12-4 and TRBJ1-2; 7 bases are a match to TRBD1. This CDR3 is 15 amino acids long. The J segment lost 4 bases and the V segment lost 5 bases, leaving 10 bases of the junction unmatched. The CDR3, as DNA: TGTGCCAGCAGTCACCAATCGACAGGGCCCTATGGCTACACCTTC. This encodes CASSHQSTGPYGYTF.

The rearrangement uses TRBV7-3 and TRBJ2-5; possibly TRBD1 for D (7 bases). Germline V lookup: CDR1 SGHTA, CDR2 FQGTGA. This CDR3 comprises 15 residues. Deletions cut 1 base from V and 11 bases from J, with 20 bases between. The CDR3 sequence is CASSLKVGGTDTQYF. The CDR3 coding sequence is TGTGCCAGCAGCTTAAAAGTCGGCGGGACAGATACGCAGTACTTC.

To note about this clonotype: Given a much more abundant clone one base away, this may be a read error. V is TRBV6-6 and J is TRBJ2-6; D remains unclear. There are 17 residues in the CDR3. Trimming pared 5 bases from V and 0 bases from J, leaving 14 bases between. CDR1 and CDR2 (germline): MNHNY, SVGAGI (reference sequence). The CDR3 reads CASSHLQPSSGANVLTF. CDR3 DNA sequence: TGTGCCAGCAGTCACTTACAGCCCAGCTCTGGGGCCAACGTCCTGACTTTC.

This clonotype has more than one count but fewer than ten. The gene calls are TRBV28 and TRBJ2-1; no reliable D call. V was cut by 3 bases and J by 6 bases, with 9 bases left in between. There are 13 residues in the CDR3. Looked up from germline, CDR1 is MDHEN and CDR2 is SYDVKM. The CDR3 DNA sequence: TGTGCCAGCAGTTTCATAAAGACCAATGAGCAGTTCTTC. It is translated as CASSFIKTNEQFF. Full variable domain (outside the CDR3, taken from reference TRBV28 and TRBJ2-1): DVKVTQSSRYLVKRTGEKVFLECVQDMDHENMFWYRQDPGLGLRLIYFSYDVKMKEKGDIPEGYSVSREKKERFSLILESASTNQTSMYLCASSFIKTNEQFFGPGTRLTVL.

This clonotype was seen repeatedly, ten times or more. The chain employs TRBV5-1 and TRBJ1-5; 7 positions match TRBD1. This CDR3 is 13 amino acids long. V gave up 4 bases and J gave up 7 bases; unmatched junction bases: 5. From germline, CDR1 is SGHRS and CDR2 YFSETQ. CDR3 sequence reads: CASSQGEKQPQHF. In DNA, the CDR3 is TGCGCCAGCAGCCAGGGGGAGAAACAGCCCCAGCATTTT.

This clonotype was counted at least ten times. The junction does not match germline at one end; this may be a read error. This CDR3 is CSARKAGGARVTGKLFF. The CDR3 bases are TGCAGTGCTAGGAAAGCGGGAGGGGCCCGGGTCACCGGGAAGCTGTTTTTT. The chain carries TRBV20-1 and TRBJ2-2; TRBD2 matches at 10 bases. CDR1 DFQATT and CDR2 SNEGSKA come from the germline V gene (reference sequence). This CDR3 has 17 amino acids.

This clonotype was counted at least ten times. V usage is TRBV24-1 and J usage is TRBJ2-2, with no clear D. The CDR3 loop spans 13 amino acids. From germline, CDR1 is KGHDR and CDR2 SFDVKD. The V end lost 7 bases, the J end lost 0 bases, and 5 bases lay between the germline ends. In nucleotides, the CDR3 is TGTGCCACCAGCGGTTCGAACACCGGGGAGCTGTTTTTT. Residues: CATSGSNTGELFF.

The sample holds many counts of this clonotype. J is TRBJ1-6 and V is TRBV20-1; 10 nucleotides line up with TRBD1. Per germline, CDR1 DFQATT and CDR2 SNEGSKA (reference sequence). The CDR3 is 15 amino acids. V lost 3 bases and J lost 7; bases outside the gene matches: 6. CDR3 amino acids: CSASPGQGFNSPLHF. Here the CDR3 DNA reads TGCAGTGCTAGTCCGGGACAGGGGTTCAATTCACCCCTCCACTTT.

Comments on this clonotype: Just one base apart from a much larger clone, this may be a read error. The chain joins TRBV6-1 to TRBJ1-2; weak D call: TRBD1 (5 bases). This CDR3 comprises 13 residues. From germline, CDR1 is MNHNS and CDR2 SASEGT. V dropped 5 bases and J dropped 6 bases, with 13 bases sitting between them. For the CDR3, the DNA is TGTGCCAGCAGTCATCAGGGATCGGATGGCTACACCTTC. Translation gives CASSHQGSDGYTF.

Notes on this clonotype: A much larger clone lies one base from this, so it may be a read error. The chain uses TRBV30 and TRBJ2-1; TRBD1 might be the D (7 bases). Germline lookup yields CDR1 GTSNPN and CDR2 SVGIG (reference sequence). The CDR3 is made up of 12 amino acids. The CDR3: CAWTGGRHEQSF. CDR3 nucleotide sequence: TGTGCCTGGACAGGGGGGCGGCATGAGCAGTCCTTC.

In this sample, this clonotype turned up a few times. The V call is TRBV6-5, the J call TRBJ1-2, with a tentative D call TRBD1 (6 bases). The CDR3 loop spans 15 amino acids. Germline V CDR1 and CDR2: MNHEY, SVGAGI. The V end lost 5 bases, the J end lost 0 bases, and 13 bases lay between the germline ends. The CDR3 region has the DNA TGTGCCAGCAGTCACTTACGACAGGCTAACTATGGCTACACCTTC. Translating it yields CASSHLRQANYGYTF.

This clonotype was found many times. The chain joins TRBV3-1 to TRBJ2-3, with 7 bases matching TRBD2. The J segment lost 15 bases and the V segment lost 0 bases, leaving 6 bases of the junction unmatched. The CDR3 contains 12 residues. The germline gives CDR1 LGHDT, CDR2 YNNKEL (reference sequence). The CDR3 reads CASSQDRGREYF. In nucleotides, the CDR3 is TGTGCCAGCAGCCAAGATCGGGGGAGGGAATATTTT.

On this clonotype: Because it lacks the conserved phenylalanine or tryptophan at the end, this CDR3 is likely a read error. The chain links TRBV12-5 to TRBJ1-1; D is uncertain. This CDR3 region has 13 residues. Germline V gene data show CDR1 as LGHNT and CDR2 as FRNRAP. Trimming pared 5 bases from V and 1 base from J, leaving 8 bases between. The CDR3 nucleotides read TGTGCTAGTGGTCACCTCGAGAACACTGAAGCTTTCCTT. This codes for CASGHLENTEAFL.

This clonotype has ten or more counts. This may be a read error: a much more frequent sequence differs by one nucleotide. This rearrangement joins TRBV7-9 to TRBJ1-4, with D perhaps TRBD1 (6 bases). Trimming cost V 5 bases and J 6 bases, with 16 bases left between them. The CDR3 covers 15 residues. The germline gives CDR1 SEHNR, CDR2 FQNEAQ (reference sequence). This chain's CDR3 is CASSHGTRRYEKLFF. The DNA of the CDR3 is TGTGCCAGCAGCCACGGGACAAGGAGATATGAAAAACTGTTTTTT.

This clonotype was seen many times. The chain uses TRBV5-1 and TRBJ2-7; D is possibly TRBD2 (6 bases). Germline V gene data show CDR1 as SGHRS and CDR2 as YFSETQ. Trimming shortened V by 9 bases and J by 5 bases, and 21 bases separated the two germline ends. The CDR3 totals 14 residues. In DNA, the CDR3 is TGCGCCACCTCAGTGGGGGGTCTTTCTAACGAGCAGTACTTC. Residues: CATSVGGLSNEQYF.

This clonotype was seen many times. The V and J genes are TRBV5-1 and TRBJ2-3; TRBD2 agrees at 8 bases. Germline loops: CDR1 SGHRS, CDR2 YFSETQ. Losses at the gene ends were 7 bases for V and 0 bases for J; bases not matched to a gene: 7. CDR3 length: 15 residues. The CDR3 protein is CASGLSGASTDTQYF. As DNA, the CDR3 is TGCGCCAGCGGACTTAGCGGGGCTAGCACAGATACGCAGTATTTT.

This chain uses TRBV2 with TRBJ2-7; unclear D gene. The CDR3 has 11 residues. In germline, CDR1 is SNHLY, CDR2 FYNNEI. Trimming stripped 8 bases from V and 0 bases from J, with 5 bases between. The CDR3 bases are TGTGCCAGCTTTAGCTCCTACGAGCAGTACTTC. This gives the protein CASFSSYEQYF.

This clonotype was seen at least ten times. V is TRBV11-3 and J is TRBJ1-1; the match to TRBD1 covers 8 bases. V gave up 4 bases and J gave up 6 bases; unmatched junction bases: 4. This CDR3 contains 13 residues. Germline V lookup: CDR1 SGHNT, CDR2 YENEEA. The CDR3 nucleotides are TGTGCCAGCAGCTATACGGACAGGGCTGAAGCTTTCTTT. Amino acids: CASSYTDRAEAFF. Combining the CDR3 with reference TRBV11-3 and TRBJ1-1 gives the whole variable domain EAGVVQSPRYKIIEKKQPVAFWCNPISGHNTLYWYLQNLGQGPELLIRYENEEAVDDSQLPKDRFSAERLKGVDSTLKIQPAELGDSAVYLCASSYTDRAEAFFGQGTRLTVV.

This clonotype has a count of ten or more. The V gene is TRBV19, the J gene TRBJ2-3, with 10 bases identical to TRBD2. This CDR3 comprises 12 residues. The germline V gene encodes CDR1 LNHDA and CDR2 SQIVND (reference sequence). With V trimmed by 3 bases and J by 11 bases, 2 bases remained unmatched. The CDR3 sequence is CASSIIAGGQYF. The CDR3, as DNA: TGTGCCAGTAGTATCATAGCGGGAGGGCAGTATTTT.

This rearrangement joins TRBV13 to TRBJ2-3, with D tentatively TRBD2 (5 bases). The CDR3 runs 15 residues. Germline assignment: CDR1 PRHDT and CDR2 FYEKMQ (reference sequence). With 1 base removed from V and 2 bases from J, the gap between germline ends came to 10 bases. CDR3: CASSLERRFTDTQYF. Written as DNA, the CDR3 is TGTGCCAGCAGCTTAGAGAGGAGGTTCACAGATACGCAGTATTTT.

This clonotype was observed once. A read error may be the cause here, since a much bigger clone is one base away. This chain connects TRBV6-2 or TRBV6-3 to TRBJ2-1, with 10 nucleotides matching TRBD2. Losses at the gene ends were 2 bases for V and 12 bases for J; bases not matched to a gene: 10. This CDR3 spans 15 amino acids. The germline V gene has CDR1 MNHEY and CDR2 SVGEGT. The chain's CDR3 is CASSYGPAGGIWQFF. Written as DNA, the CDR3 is TGTGCCAGCAGTTACGGGCCAGCGGGAGGGATCTGGCAGTTCTTC.

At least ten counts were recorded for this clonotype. CDR3 loop: CSVDTGVGEFF. DNA of the CDR3: TGCAGCGTTGACACAGGGGTGGGGGAGTTCTTC. The chain joins TRBV29-1 to TRBJ2-1, with TRBD1 matching over 7 bases. Trimming cost V 3 bases and J 14 bases; bases outside gene matches: 7. The germline V gene encodes CDR1 SQVTM and CDR2 ANQGSEA. The CDR3 extends over 11 amino acids.

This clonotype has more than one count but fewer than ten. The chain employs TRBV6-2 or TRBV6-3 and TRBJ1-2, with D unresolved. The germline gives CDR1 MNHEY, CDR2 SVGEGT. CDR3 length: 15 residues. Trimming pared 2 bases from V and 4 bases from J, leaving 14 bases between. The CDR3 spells CASSYQTTSGYGYTF. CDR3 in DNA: TGTGCCAGCAGTTACCAGACAACTTCCGGCTATGGCTACACCTTC.

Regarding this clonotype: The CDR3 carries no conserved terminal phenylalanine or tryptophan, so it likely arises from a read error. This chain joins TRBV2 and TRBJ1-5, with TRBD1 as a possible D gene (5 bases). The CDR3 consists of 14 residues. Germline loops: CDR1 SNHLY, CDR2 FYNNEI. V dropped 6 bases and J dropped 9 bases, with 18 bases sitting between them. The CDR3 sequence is CASRLRGTALPQHS. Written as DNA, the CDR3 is TGTGCCAGCAGACTACGGGGGACCGCTCTGCCCCAGCATTCT.

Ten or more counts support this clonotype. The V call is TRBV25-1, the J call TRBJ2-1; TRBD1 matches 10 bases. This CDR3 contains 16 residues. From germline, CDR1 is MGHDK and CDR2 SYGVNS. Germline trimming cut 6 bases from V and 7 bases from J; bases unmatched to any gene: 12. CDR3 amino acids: CASRQAGTGAPNEQFF. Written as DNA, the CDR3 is TGTGCCAGCAGGCAAGCCGGGACAGGGGCCCCGAATGAGCAGTTCTTC.